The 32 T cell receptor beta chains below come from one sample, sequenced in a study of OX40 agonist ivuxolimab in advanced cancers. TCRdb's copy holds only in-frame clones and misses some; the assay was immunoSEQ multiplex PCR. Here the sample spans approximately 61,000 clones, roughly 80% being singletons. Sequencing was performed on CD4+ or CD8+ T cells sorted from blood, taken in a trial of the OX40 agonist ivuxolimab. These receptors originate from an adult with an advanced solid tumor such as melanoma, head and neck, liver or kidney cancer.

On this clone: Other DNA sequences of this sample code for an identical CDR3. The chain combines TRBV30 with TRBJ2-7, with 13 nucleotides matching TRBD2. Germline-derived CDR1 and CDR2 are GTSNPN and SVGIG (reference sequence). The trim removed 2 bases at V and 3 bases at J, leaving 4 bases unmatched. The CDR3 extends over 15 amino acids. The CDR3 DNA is TGTGCCTGGAGTAGCGGGACTAGCGGGATCTACGAGCAGTACGTC. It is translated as CAWSSGTSGIYEQYV.

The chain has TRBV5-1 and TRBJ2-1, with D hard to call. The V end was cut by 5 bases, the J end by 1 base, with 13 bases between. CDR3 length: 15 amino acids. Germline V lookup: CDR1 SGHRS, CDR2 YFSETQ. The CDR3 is CASSPQARSYNEQFF. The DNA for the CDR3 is TGCGCCAGCAGTCCCCAGGCCAGATCCTACAATGAGCAGTTCTTC. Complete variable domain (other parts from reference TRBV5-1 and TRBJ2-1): KAGVTQTPRYLIKTRGQQVTLSCSPISGHRSVSWYQQTPGQGLQFLFEYFSETQRNKGNFPGRFSGRQFSNSRSEMNVSTLELGDSALYLCASSPQARSYNEQFFGPGTRLTVL.

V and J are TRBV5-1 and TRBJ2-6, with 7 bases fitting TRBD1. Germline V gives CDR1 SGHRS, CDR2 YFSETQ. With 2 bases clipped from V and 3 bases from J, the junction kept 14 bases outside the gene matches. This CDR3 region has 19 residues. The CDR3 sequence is CASSLGGTPRWSGANVLTF. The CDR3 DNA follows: TGCGCCAGCAGCTTAGGGGGCACCCCTAGGTGGAGTGGGGCCAACGTCCTGACTTTC.

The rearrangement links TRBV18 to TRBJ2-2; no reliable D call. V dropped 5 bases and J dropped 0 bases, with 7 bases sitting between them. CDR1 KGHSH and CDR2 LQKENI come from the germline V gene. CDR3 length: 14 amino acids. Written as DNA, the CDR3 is TGTGCCAGCTCAGCCGGATCGAACACCGGGGAGCTGTTTTTT. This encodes CASSAGSNTGELFF.

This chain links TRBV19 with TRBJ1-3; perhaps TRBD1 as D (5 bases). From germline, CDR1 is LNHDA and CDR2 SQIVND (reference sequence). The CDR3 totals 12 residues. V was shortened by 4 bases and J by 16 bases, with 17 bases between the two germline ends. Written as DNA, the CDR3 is TGTGCCAGTAGTAAGGGACGGCGAGATGAGTATTTT. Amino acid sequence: CASSKGRRDEYF.

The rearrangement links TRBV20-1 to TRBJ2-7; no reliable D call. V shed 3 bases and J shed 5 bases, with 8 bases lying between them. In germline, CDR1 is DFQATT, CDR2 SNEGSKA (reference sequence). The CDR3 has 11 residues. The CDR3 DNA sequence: TGCAGTGCTAGGATAATGAACGAGCAGTACTTC. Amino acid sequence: CSARIMNEQYF.

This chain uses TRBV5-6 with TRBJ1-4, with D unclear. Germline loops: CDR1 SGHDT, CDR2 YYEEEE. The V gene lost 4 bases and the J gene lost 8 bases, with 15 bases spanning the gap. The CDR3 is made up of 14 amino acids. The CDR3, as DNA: TGTGCCAGCAGCGGTTGGTCCTACGTCGAAAAACTGTTTTTT. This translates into CASSGWSYVEKLFF. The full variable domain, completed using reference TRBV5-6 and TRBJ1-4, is DAGVTQSPTHLIKTRGQQVTLRCSPKSGHDTVSWYQQALGQGPQFIFQYYEEEERQRGNFPDRFSGHQFPNYSSELNVNALLLGDSALYLCASSGWSYVEKLFFGSGTQLSVL.

CDR3 nucleotide sequence: TGCGCCAGCAGTGAGAGGGAGGGGGGAACGCAGTATTTT. This translates into CASSEREGGTQYF. V and J are TRBV10-1 and TRBJ2-3; D perhaps matches TRBD2 (7 bases). CDR1 is WNHNN, CDR2 SYGVQD, per germline (reference sequence). V was clipped by 2 bases and J by 9 bases, with 12 bases between them. CDR3 length: 13 residues.

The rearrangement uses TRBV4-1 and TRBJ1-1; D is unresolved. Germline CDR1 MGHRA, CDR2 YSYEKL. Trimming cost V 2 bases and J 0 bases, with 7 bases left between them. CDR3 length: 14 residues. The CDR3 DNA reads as TGCGCCAGCAGCCAACAGATCATGAACACTGAAGCTTTCTTT. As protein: CASSQQIMNTEAFF.

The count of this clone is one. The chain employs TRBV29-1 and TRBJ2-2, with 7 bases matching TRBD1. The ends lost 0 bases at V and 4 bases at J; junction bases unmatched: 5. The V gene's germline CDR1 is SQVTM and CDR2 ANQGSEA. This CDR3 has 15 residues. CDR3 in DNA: TGCAGCGTTGAAGACCCACGGACAGGCACCGGGGAGCTGTTTTTT. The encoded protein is CSVEDPRTGTGELFF.

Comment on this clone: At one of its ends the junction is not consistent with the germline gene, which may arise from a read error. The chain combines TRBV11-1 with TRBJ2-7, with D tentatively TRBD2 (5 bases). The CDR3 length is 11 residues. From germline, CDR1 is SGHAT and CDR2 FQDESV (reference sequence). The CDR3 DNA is TGTGCCAGCAGCTCTTACCGGGGTTTGGACTTC. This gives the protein CASSSYRGLDF.

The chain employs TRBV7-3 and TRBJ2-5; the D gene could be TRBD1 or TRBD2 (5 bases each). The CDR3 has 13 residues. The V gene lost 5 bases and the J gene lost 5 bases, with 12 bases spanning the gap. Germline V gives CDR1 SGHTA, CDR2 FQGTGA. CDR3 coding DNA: TGTGCCAGCAGCCCGAGGGGCGGGGAGACCCAGTACTTC. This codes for CASSPRGGETQYF. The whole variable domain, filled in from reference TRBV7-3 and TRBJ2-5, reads GAGVSQTPSNKVTEKGKYVELRCDPISGHTALYWYRQSLGQGPEFLIYFQGTGAADDSGLPNDRFFAVRPEGSVSTLKIQRTERGDSAVYLCASSPRGGETQYFGPGTRLLVL.

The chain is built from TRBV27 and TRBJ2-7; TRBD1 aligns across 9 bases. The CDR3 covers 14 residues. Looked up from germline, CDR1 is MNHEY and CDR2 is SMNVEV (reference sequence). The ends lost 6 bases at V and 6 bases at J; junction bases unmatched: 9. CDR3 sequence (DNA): TGTGCCAGCAGCCAGGACAGGGGAGACCCCGAGCAGTACTTC. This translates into CASSQDRGDPEQYF.

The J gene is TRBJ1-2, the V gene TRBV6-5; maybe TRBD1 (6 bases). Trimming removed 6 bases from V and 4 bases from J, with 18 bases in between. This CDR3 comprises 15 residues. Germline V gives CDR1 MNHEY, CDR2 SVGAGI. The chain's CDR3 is CASRRTQGKLYGYTF. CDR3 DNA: TGTGCCAGCAGGAGGACCCAGGGGAAACTCTATGGCTACACCTTC.

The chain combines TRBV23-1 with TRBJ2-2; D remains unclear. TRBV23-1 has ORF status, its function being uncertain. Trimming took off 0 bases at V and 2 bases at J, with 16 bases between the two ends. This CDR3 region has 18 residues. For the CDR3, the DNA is TGCGCCAGCAGTCAATCTCCCCCTAAGGTGTCCAACACCGGGGAGCTGTTTTTT. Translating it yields CASSQSPPKVSNTGELFF.

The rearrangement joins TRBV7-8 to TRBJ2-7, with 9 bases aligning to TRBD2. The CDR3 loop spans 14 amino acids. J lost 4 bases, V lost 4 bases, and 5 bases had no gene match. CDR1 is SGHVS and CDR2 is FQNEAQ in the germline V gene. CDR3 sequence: CASSYQTSGYEQYV. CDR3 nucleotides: TGTGCCAGCAGCTACCAGACTAGCGGTTACGAGCAGTACGTC.

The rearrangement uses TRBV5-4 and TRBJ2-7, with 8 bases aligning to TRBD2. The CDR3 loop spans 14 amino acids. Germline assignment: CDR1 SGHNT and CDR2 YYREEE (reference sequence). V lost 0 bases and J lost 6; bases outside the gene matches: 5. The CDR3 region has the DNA TGTGCCAGCAGCTTGGCAGCGGGAGTCGGCGAGCAGTACTTC. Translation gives CASSLAAGVGEQYF.

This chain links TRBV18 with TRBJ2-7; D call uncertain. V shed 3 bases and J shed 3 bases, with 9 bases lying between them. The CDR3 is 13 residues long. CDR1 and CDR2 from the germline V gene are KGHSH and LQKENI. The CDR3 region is CASSPRHGYEQYF. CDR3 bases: TGTGCCAGCTCACCTCGACACGGCTACGAGCAGTACTTC.

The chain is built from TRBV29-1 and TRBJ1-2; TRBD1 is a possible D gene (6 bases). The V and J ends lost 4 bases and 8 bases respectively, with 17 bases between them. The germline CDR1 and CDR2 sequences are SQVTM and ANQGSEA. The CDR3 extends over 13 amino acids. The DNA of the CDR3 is TGCAGCGTTGTGGTCCTACAGGGAGGCGGCTACACCTTC. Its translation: CSVVVLQGGGYTF.

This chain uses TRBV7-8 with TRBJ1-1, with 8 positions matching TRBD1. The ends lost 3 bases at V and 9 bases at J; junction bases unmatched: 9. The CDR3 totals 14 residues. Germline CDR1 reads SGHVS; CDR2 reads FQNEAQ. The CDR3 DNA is TGTGCCAGCAGCTTTCAACCCCGGGACAGGAAAGCTTTCTTT. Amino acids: CASSFQPRDRKAFF.

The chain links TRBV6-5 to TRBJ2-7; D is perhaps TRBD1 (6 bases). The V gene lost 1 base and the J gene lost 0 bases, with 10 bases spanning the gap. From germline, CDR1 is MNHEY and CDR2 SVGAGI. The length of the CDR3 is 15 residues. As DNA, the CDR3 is TGTGCCAGCAGTTACTTCGGGACATTCTCCTACGAGCAGTACTTC. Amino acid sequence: CASSYFGTFSYEQYF.

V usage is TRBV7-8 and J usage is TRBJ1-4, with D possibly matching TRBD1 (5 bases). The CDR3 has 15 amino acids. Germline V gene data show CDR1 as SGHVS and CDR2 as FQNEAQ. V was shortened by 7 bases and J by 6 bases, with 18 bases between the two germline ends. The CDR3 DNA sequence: TGTGCCAGCAAAGCTTCGGGGGGGATTGATGAAAAACTGTTTTTT. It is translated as CASKASGGIDEKLFF. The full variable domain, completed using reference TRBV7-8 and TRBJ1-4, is GAGVSQSPRYKVAKRGQDVALRCDPISGHVSLFWYQQALGQGPEFLTYFQNEAQLDKSGLPSDRFFAERPEGSVSTLKIQRTQQEDSAVYLCASKASGGIDEKLFFGSGTQLSVL.

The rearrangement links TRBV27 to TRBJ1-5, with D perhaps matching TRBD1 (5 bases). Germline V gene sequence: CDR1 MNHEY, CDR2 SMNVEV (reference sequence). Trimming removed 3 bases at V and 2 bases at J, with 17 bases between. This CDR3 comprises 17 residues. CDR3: CASSFSALTGGNQPQHF. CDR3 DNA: TGTGCCAGCAGTTTTTCCGCCTTGACGGGGGGCAATCAGCCCCAGCATTTT.

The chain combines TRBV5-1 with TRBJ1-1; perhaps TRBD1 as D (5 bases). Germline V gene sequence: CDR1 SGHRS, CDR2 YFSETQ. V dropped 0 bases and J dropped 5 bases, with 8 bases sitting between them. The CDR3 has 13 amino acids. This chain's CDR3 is CASSLDGGTEAFF. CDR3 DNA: TGCGCCAGCAGCTTGGATGGGGGGACTGAAGCTTTCTTT.

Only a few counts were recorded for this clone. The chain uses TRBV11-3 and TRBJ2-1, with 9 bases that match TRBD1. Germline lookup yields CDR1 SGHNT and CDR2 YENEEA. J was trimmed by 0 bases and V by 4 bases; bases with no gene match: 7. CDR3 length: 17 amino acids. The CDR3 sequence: CASSSGAGQGSYNEQFF. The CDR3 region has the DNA TGTGCCAGCAGCTCAGGGGCGGGACAGGGCTCCTACAATGAGCAGTTCTTC. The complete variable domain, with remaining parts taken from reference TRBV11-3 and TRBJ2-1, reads EAGVVQSPRYKIIEKKQPVAFWCNPISGHNTLYWYLQNLGQGPELLIRYENEEAVDDSQLPKDRFSAERLKGVDSTLKIQPAELGDSAVYLCASSSGAGQGSYNEQFFGPGTRLTVL.

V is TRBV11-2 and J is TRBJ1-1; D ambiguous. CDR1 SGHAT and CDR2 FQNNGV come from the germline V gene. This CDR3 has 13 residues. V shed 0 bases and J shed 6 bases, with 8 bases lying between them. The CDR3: CASSLDRAAEAFF. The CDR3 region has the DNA TGTGCCAGCAGCTTAGATCGAGCGGCTGAAGCTTTCTTT.

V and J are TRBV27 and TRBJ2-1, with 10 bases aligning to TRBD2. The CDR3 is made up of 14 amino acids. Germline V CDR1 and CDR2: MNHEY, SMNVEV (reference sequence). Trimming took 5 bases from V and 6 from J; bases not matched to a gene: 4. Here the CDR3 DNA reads TGTGCCAGCAGTATCCAGCGGGGGGGCAATGAGCAGTTCTTC. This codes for CASSIQRGGNEQFF.

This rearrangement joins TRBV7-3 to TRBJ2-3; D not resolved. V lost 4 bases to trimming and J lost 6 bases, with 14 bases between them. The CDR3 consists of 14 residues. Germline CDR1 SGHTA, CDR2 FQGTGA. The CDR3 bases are TGTGCCAGCAGCTCCCCGGGTATATCGGATACGCAGTATTTT. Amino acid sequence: CASSSPGISDTQYF.

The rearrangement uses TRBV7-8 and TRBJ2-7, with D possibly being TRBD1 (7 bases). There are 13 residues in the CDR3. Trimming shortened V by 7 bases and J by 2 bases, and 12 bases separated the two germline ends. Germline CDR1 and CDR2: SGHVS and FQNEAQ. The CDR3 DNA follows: TGTGCCAGCACCCAGGGGGGCCCCTACGAGCAGTACTTC. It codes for CASTQGGPYEQYF.

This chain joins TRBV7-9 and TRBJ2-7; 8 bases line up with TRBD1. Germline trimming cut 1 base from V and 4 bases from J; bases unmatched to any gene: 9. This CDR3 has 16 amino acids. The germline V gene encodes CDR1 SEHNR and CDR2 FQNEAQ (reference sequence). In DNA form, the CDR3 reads TGTGCCAGCAGCTTAGGCCCCTCCGGGACAGGTTACGAGCAGTACTTC. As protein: CASSLGPSGTGYEQYF.

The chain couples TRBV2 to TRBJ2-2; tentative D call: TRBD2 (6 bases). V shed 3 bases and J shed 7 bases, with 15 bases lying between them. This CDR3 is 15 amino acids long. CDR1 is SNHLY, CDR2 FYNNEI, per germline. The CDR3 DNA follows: TGTGCCAGCAGTGACGGTAGCCTAGCGTTCGGGGAGCTGTTTTTT. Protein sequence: CASSDGSLAFGELFF. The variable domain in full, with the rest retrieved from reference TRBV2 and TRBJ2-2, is EPEVTQTPSHQVTQMGQEVILRCVPISNHLYFYWYRQILGQKVEFLVSFYNNEISEKSEIFDDQFSVERPDGSNFTLKIRSTKLEDSAMYFCASSDGSLAFGELFFGEGSRLTVL.

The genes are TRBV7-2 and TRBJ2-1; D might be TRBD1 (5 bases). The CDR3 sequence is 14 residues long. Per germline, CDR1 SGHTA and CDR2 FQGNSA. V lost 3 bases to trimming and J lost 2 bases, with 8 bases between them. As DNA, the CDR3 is TGTGCCAGCAGCTTTAAGGGGCCCTACAATGAGCAGTTCTTC. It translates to CASSFKGPYNEQFF.